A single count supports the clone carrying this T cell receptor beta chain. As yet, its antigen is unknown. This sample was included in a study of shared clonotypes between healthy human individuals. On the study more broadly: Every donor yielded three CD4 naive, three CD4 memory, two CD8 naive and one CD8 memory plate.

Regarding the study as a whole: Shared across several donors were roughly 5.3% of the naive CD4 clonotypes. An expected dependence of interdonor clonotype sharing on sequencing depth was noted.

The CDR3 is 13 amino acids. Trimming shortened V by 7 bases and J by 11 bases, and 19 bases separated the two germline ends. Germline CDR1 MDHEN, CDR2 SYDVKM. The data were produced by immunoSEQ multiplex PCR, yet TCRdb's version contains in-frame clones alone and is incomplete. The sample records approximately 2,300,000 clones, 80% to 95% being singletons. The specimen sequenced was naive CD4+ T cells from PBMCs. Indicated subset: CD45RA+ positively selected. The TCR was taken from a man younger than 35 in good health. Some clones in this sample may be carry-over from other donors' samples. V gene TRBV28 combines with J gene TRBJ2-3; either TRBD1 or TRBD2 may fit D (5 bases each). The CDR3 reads CASIPPQGTRQYF. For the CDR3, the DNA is TGTGCCAGCATCCCACCGCAAGGGACGCGGCAGTATTTT.